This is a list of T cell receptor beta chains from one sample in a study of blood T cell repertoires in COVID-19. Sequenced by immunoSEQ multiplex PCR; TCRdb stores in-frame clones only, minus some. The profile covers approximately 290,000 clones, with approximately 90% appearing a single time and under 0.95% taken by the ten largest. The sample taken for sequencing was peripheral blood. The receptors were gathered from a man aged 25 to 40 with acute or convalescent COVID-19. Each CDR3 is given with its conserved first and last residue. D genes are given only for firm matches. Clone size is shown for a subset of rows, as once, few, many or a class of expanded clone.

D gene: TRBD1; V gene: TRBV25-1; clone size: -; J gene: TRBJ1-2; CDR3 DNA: TGTGCCAGCCTCCCTGCTGGACAGGGGAATGGCTACACCTTC; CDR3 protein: CASLPAGQGNGYTF
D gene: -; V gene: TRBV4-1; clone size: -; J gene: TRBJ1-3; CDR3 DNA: TGCGCCAGCAGCCAAGGCAACCAAGGGGGATTCGGAAACACCATATATTTT; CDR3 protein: CASSQGNQGGFGNTIYF
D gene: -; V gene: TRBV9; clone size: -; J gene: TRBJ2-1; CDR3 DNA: TGTGCCAGCAGCGTATCGGGGGAGATATACAATGAGCAGTTCTTC; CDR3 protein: CASSVSGEIYNEQFF
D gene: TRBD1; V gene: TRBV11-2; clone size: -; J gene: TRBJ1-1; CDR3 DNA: TGTGCCAGCAGCCCCGGACAGGCGGGCATCACTGAAGCTTTCTTT; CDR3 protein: CASSPGQAGITEAFF
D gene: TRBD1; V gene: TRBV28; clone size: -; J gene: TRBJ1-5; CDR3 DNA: TGTGCCAGCAGCCCGGACAGGGGCAATCAGCCCCAGCATTTT; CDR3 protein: CASSPDRGNQPQHF
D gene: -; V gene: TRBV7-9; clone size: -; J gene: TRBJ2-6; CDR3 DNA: TGTGCCAGCAGCTTAGTCGTAGGGACTCCTGGGGCCAACGTCCTGACTTTC; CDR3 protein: CASSLVVGTPGANVLTF
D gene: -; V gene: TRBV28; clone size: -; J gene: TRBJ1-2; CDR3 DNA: TGTGCCAGCAGCTCGAGGGTGAAGTCTAACTATGGCTACACCTTC; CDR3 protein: CASSSRVKSNYGYTF
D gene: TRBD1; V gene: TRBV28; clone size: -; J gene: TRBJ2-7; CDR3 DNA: TGTGCCAGCAGTTCCCTATCGGGACAGTCGCCCTACGAGCAGTACTTC; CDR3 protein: CASSSLSGQSPYEQYF
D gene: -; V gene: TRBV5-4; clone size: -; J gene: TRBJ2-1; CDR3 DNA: TGTGCCAGCAGCTTGCTCCTAGCGAACAATGAGCAGTTCTTC; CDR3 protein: CASSLLLANNEQFF
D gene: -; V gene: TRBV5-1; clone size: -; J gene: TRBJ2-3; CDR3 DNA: TGCGCCAGCAGCTTGGCCAGTGTTAGCGCAGATACGCAGTATTTT; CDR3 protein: CASSLASVSADTQYF
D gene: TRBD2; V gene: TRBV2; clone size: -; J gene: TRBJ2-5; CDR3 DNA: TGTGCCAGCGGGGCTACTGCGGGACTAGAGGAGACCCAGTACTTC; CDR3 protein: CASGATAGLEETQYF
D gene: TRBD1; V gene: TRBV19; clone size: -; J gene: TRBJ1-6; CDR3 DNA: TGTGCCAGTGTGGACAGGAGCTCCTATAATTCACCCCTCCACTTT; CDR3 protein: CASVDRSSYNSPLHF
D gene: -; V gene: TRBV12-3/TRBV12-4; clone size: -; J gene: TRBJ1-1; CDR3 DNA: TGTGCCAGCAGGCCACAGGGTCATGGTGAAGCTTTCTTT; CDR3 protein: CASRPQGHGEAFF
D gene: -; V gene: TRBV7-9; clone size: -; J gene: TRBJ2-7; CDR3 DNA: TGTGCCAGCAGCTGGGAGGGTGGGAGAGGCAGGGGCCACGAGCAGTACTTC; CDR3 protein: CASSWEGGRGRGHEQYF
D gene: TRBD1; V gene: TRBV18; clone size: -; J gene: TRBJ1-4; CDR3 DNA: TGTGCCAGCTCACCACGCCGACAGGGGGCGCGAGAAAAACTGTTTTTT; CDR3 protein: CASSPRRQGAREKLFF
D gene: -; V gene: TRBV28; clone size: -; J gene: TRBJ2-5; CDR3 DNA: TGTGCCAGCAGTCCCCCAAGCGCGGGAGAGACCCAGTACTTC; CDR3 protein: CASSPPSAGETQYF
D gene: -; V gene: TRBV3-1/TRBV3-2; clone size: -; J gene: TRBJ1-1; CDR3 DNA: TGTGCCAGCAGCCATGGCAACACTGAAGCTTTCTTT; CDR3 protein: CASSHGNTEAFF
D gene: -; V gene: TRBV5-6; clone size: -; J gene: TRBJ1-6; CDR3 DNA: TGTGCCAGCACAAGGCGGAGTCTCTCCTATAATTCACCCCTCCACTTT; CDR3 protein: CASTRRSLSYNSPLHF
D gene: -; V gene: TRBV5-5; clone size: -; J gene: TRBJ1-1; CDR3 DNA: TGTGCCAGCACCAAAAACACTGAAGCTTTCTTT; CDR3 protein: CASTKNTEAFF
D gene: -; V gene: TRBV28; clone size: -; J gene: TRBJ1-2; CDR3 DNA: TGTGCCAGCAGTTTAGGGACTTCAAACGGCTACACCTTC; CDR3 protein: CASSLGTSNGYTF
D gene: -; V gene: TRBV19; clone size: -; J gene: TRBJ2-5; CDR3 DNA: TGTGCCAGTAGTGACACCCAGGGAAGGAAAGAGACCCAGTACTTC; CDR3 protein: CASSDTQGRKETQYF
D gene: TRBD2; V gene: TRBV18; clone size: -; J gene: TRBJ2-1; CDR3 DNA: TGTGCCAGCTCACCTCTCCTAGCGGGAGGGCCCACCTCCTACAATGAGCAGTTCTTC; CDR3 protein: CASSPLLAGGPTSYNEQFF
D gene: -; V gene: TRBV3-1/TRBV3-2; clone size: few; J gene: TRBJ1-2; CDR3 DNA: TGTGCCAGCAGCCAAGATGCCGGCAGAGGTTCCTACACCTTC; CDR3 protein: CASSQDAGRGSYTF
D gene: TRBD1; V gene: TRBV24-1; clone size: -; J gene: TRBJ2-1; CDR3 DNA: TGTGCCACCAGTGATTTTCAGGGGGCGGTTGAGCAGTTCTTC; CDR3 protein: CATSDFQGAVEQFF
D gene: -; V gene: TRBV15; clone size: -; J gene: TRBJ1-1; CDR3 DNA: TGTGCCACCAGCAGAGACCAAATGAACACTGAAGCTTTCTTT; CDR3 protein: CATSRDQMNTEAFF
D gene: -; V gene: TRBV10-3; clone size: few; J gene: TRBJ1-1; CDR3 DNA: TGTGCCTCTAAAGTGGTAGAGGACACTGAAGCTTTCTTT; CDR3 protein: CASKVVEDTEAFF
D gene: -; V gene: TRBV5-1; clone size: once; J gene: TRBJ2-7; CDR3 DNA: TGCGCCAGCAGCCCACAGACAGAACTCTCCTACGAGCAGTACTTC; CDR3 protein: CASSPQTELSYEQYF
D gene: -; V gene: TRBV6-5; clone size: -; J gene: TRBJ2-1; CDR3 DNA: TGTGCCAGCTCCACTAGTTTCGATGAGCAGTTCTTC; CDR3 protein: CASSTSFDEQFF
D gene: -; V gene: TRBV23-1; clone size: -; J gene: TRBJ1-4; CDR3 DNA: TGCGCCAGCAGTCACCGCTCGGACAGCTACTCTCCCCCGCGAAAACTGTTTTTT; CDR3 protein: CASSHRSDSYSPPRKLFF
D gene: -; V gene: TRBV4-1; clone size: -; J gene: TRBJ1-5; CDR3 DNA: TGCGCCAGCAGCCGTGGTAGGGGTAATCAGCCCCAGCATTTT; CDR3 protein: CASSRGRGNQPQHF
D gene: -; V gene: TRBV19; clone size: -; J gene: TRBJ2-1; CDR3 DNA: TGTGCCAGTAGACAAGCGGGCCTCTACAATGAGCAGTTCTTC; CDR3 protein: CASRQAGLYNEQFF
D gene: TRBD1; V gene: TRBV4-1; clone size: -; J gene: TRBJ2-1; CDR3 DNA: TGCGCCAGCAGCCAAGTCCCGGGACAGGGGAATGAGCAGTTCTTC; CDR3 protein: CASSQVPGQGNEQFF
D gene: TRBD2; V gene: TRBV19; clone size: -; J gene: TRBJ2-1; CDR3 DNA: TGTGCCACCAGAGCGGGGGGTTCCTACAATGAGCAGTTCTTC; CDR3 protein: CATRAGGSYNEQFF
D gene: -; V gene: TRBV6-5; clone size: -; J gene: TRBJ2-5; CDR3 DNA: TGTGCCAGCAGTTACTCCGGCAGGCCCCGTCGTGAGACCCAGTACTTC; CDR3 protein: CASSYSGRPRRETQYF
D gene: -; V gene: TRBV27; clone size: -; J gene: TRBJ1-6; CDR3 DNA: TGTGCCAGCAGTTTAGGGGGCAGGGAGAATAATTCACCCCTCCACTTT; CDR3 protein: CASSLGGRENNSPLHF
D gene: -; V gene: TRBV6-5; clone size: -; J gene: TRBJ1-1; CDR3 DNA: TGTGCCAGCAGTTACGGCAGGGGGAACACTGAAGCTTTCTTT; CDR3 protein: CASSYGRGNTEAFF
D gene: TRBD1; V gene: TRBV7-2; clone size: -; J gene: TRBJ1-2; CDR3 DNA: TGTGCCAGCAGCTTAGCCCGCGACAGGGGGCAAGGCTACACCTTC; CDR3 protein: CASSLARDRGQGYTF
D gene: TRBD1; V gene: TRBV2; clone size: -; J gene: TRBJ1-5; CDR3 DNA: TGTGCCAGATCACAGGGGTTGGATCAGCCCCAGCATTTT; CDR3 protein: CARSQGLDQPQHF
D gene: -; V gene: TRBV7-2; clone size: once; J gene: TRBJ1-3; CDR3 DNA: TGTGCCAGCAGCTTACATCCGGAGAGCTCTGGAAACACCATATATTTT; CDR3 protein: CASSLHPESSGNTIYF
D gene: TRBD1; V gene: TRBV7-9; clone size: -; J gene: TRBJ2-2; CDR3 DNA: TGTGCCAGCAGCTTACCGGACAGGGACACCGGGGAGCTGTTTTTT; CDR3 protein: CASSLPDRDTGELFF
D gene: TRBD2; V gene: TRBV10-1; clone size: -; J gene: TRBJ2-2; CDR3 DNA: TGCGCCAGCAGTCCCTATGGTAGCGGGGTTTCCGGGGAGCTGTTTTTT; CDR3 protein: CASSPYGSGVSGELFF
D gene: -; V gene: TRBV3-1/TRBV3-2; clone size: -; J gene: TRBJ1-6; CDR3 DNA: TGTGCCAGCCGACAGAGCTCCTATAATTCACCCCTCCACTTT; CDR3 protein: CASRQSSYNSPLHF
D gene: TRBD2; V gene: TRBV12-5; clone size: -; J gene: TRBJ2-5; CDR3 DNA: TGTGCTAGTGGTTTGGCCTCCTTGGGGGGGCAAGAGACCCAGTACTTC; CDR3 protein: CASGLASLGGQETQYF
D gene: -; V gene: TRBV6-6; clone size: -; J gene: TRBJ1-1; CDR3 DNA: TGTGCCAGCAGAAAGCGACAGGCTCACACTGAAGCTTTCTTT; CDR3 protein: CASRKRQAHTEAFF
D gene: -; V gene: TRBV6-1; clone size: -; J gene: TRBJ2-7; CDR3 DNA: TGTGCCAGCAGTGAATGGGCCGGGAGTAGGAACGAGCAGTACTTC; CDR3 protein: CASSEWAGSRNEQYF
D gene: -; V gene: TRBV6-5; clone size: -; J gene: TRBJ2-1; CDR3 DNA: TGTGCCAGCAGAACCGGGATCAATGAGCAGTTCTTC; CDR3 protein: CASRTGINEQFF
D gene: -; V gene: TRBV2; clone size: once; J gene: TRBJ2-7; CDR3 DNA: TGTGCCAGCAGTGGTGGCATCTCCTACGAGCAGTACTTC; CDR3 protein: CASSGGISYEQYF
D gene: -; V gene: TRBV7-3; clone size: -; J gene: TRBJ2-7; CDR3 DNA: TGTGCCAGCAGCTTAAGCGGCGGGAACACCCCCTACGAGCAGTACTTC; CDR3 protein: CASSLSGGNTPYEQYF